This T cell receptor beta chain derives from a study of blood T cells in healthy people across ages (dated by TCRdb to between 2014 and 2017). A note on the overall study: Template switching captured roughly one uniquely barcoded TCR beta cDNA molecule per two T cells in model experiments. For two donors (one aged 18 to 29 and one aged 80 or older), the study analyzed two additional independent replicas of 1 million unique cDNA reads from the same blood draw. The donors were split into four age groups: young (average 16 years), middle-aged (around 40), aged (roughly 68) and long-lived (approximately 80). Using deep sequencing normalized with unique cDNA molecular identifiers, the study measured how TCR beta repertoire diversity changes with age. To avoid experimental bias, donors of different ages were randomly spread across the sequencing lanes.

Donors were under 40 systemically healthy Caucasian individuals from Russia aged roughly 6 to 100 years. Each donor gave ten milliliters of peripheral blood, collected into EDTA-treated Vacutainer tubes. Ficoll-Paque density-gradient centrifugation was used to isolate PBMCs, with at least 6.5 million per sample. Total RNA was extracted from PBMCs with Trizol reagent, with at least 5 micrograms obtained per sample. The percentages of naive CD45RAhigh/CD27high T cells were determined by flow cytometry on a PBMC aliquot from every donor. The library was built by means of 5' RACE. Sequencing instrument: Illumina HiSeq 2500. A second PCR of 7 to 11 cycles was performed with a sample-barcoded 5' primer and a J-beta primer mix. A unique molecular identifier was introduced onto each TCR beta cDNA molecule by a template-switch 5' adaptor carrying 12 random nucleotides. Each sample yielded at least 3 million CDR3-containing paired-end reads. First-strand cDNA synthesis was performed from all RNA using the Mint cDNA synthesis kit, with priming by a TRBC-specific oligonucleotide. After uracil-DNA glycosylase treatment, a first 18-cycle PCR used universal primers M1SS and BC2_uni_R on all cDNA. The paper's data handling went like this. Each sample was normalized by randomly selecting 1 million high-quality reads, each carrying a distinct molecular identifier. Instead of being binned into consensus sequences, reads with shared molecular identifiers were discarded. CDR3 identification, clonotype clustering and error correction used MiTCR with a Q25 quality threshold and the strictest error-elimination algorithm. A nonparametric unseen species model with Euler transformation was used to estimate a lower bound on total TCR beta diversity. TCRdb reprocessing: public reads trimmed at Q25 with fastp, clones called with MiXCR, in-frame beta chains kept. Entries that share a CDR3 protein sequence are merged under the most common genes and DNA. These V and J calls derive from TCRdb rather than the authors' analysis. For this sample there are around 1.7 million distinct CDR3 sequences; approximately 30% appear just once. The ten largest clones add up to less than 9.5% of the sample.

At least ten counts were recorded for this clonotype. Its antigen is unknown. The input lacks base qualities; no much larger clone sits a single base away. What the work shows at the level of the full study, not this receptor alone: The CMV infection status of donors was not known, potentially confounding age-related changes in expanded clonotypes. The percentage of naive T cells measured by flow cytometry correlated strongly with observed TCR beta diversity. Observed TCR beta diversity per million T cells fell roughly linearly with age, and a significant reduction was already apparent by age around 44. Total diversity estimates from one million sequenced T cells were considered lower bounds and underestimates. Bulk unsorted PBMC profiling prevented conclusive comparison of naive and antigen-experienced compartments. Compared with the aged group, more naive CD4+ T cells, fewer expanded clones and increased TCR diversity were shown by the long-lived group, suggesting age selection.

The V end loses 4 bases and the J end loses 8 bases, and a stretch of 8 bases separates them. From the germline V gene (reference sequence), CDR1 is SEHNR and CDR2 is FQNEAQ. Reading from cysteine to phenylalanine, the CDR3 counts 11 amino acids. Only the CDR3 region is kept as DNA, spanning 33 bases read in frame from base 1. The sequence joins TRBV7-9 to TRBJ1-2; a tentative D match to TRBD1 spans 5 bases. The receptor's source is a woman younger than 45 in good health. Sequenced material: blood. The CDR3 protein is CASSSRQGYTF. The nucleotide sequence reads TGTGCCAGCAGCTCTAGACAGGGCTACACCTTC.